Listed below are T cell receptor beta chains from one sample, sequenced in a study of blood T cell repertoires in COVID-19. Produced via immunoSEQ multiplex PCR; TCRdb's table is partial and in-frame only. This table has a few hundred thousand clones, around 89% appearing once. The specimen sequenced was PBMCs or T cells enriched from blood (not recorded which). All receptors come from a man in his forties who had recovered from COVID-19. CDR3s include the opening cysteine and the closing phenylalanine or tryptophan. Fields, in order: D gene, J gene, clone size, V gene, CDR3 protein, CDR3 DNA. A D gene is named only where the DNA matches it firmly. Expanded clones get a size class; other rows say once, few or many, or leave the size out.

TRBD1	TRBJ1-2	-	TRBV3-1/TRBV3-2	CASRRQGGLDYGYTF	TGTGCCAGCAGACGACAGGGTGGATTAGACTATGGCTACACCTTC
-	TRBJ2-7	-	TRBV9	CASSVEVSGEQYF	TGTGCCAGCAGCGTAGAAGTCTCCGGGGAGCAGTACTTC
-	TRBJ2-1	-	TRBV10-2	CASSETQAGQFF	TGCGCCAGCAGTGAGACCCAGGCAGGGCAGTTCTTC
-	TRBJ2-7	-	TRBV19	CASSRGRGVSYEQYF	TGTGCCAGTAGTCGCGGCAGGGGAGTATCCTACGAGCAGTACTTC
TRBD2	TRBJ2-2	-	TRBV3-1/TRBV3-2	CASSQPGSRLAVNTGELFF	TGTGCCAGCAGCCAACCGGGCTCGAGACTAGCGGTAAACACCGGGGAGCTGTTTTTT
TRBD1	TRBJ1-1	-	TRBV11-3	CATSLRQGQGNTEAFF	TGTGCCACCTCACTTCGACAGGGACAGGGGAACACTGAAGCTTTCTTT
-	TRBJ2-7	-	TRBV7-2	CASSLTTYEQYF	TGTGCCAGCAGCTTAACGACTTACGAGCAGTACTTC
-	TRBJ2-7	-	TRBV5-4	CASSFGDQRHEQYF	TGTGCCAGCAGCTTCGGGGATCAGCGGCACGAGCAGTACTTC
TRBD2	TRBJ2-7	-	TRBV7-9	CASSPGTSGTYEQYF	TGTGCCAGCAGCCCGGGGACTAGCGGGACATACGAGCAGTACTTC
-	TRBJ1-1	-	TRBV3-1/TRBV3-2	CASSQEGGGTEAFF	TGTGCCAGCAGCCAAGAAGGGGGAGGGACTGAAGCTTTCTTT
TRBD1	TRBJ2-7	-	TRBV11-2	CASSPGQGSYEQYF	TGTGCCAGCAGTCCGGGACAGGGTTCATACGAGCAGTACTTC
TRBD1	TRBJ1-3	-	TRBV10-2	CASSESGTGTGNTIYF	TGCGCCAGCAGTGAGTCGGGGACAGGGACTGGAAACACCATATATTTT
-	TRBJ2-7	-	TRBV7-8	CASFSSYEQYF	TGTGCCAGCTTTAGCTCCTACGAGCAGTACTTC
-	TRBJ1-3	once	TRBV11-2	CASSPGHNSGNTIYF	TGTGCCAGCAGCCCCGGACACAACTCTGGAAACACCATATATTTT
-	TRBJ1-3	-	TRBV15	CATSRGGVRAGNTIYF	TGTGCCACCAGCAGAGGCGGTGTGCGGGCTGGAAACACCATATATTTT
-	TRBJ2-7	-	TRBV25-1	CASSLTGHEQYF	TGTGCCAGCAGCCTGACAGGCCACGAGCAGTACTTC
TRBD1	TRBJ1-1	-	TRBV30	CAFRRQGLPNTEAFF	TGTGCCTTCAGACGACAGGGGCTGCCCAACACTGAAGCTTTCTTT
TRBD1	TRBJ1-2	-	TRBV11-1	CASSFGPDRGQDGYTF	TGTGCCAGCAGCTTCGGCCCGGACAGGGGGCAGGATGGCTACACCTTC
TRBD1	TRBJ1-1	-	TRBV6-6	CASSYHPDRVGTEAFF	TGTGCCAGCAGTTACCACCCGGACAGGGTGGGGACTGAAGCTTTCTTT
TRBD2	TRBJ2-3	-	TRBV15	CATSRGLARGEDTQYF	TGTGCCACCAGCAGGGGACTAGCGAGAGGTGAAGATACGCAGTATTTT
-	TRBJ2-1	-	TRBV29-1	CSVVRGSYNEQFF	TGCAGCGTTGTAAGGGGTTCCTACAATGAGCAGTTCTTC
TRBD1	TRBJ2-5	-	TRBV28	CASSHRGLRQETQYF	TGTGCCAGCAGTCACAGGGGGCTTCGACAAGAGACCCAGTACTTC
TRBD1	TRBJ1-1	-	TRBV3-1/TRBV3-2	CASSHQDRLNTEAFF	TGTGCCAGCAGCCACCAGGACAGGTTGAACACTGAAGCTTTCTTT
-	TRBJ1-1	-	TRBV19	CASSMRTILNTEAFF	TGTGCCAGTAGTATGAGGACTATTTTGAACACTGAAGCTTTCTTT
-	TRBJ1-1	-	TRBV11-3	CASSLPDSNTEAFF	TGTGCCAGCAGCCTACCCGACAGTAACACTGAAGCTTTCTTT
TRBD1	TRBJ2-7	-	TRBV29-1	CSVKPWTGSYEQYF	TGCAGCGTGAAGCCCTGGACAGGCTCCTACGAGCAGTACTTC
-	TRBJ2-1	-	TRBV11-2	CATRGLLPLYNEQFF	TGTGCCACCCGGGGACTTTTGCCTTTATACAATGAGCAGTTCTTC
-	TRBJ2-7	once	TRBV5-1	CASSRGLDILEQYF	TGCGCCAGCAGCCGAGGTCTGGATATCCTCGAGCAGTACTTC
TRBD1	TRBJ1-3	-	TRBV3-1/TRBV3-2	CASSRDRGSGNTIYF	TGTGCCAGCAGCCGGGACAGGGGGTCTGGAAACACCATATATTTT
-	TRBJ1-4	-	TRBV3-1/TRBV3-2	CASSQALGVTNEKLFF	TGTGCCAGCAGCCAAGCCTTAGGGGTCACTAATGAAAAACTGTTTTTT
TRBD2	TRBJ2-5	-	TRBV3-1/TRBV3-2	CASSQGDSGGVQETQYF	TGTGCCAGCAGCCAAGGGGATAGCGGGGGAGTACAAGAGACCCAGTACTTC
-	TRBJ2-2	-	TRBV6-4	CASSGRGNTGELFF	TGTGCCAGCAGCGGACGGGGGAACACCGGGGAGCTGTTTTTT
TRBD1	TRBJ1-2	-	TRBV19	CASQIDPGQVAYGYTF	TGTGCCAGCCAGATCGATCCGGGACAGGTTGCCTATGGCTACACCTTC
TRBD2	TRBJ2-7	-	TRBV19	CASRTSGSYEQYF	TGTGCCAGTAGGACTAGCGGGTCCTACGAGCAGTACTTC
TRBD1	TRBJ2-5	-	TRBV18	CASSPLGQGRPETQYF	TGTGCCAGCTCACCTCTCGGACAGGGCCGTCCCGAGACCCAGTACTTC
TRBD1	TRBJ2-7	-	TRBV27	CASRTVSGTGPYEQYF	TGTGCCAGCCGTACTGTCTCCGGGACAGGACCCTACGAGCAGTACTTC
-	TRBJ1-1	-	TRBV7-2	CASRLPQGRNTEAFF	TGTGCCAGCAGGTTACCTCAGGGTCGGAACACTGAAGCTTTCTTT
-	TRBJ1-2	few	TRBV7-9	CASSLTWTVYGYTF	TGTGCCAGCAGCTTAACCTGGACAGTGTATGGCTACACCTTC
-	TRBJ1-5	-	TRBV21-1	CASSKDGRGPFSSNQPQHF	TGTGCCAGCAGCAAAGATGGCAGGGGGCCATTTAGTAGCAATCAGCCCCAGCATTTT
-	TRBJ2-3	-	TRBV9	CASSVVGLSDTQYF	TGTGCCAGCAGCGTAGTAGGACTATCAGATACGCAGTATTTT
TRBD1	TRBJ1-1	-	TRBV25-1	CASSGDRGLPSDTEAFF	TGTGCCAGCAGTGGCGACAGGGGCCTCCCCTCGGACACTGAAGCTTTCTTT
TRBD1	TRBJ2-7	-	TRBV13	CASSPHADRGSSYEQYF	TGTGCCAGCAGCCCCCATGCGGACAGGGGAAGCTCCTACGAGCAGTACTTC
-	TRBJ1-1	few	TRBV2	CAGVREIGTEAFF	TGTGCCGGAGTTCGGGAGATTGGGACTGAAGCTTTCTTT
-	TRBJ1-1	-	TRBV19	CASVSQGLMNTEAFF	TGTGCCAGTGTGTCCCAGGGGCTAATGAACACTGAAGCTTTCTTT
-	TRBJ1-2	-	TRBV9	CASSGLGYGYTF	TGTGCCAGCAGCGGACTCGGGTATGGCTACACCTTC
TRBD2	TRBJ2-3	-	TRBV7-3	CASSYLAESPLEAQYF	TGTGCCAGCAGCTACCTAGCGGAAAGCCCTCTGGAGGCGCAGTATTTT
-	TRBJ2-1	-	TRBV19	CASSIGANNEQFF	TGTGCCAGTAGTATAGGGGCGAACAATGAGCAGTTCTTC
-	TRBJ2-2	-	TRBV7-8	CASSPSNSNTGELFF	TGTGCCAGCAGCCCTAGCAACAGCAACACCGGGGAGCTGTTTTTT
-	TRBJ1-1	-	TRBV2	CASNPQGLFSAEAFF	TGTGCCAGCAATCCCCAGGGTCTCTTTTCGGCTGAAGCTTTCTTT
TRBD1	TRBJ1-1	-	TRBV5-1	CASSPKDRGTMNTEAFF	TGCGCCAGCAGCCCTAAAGACAGGGGGACCATGAACACTGAAGCTTTCTTT
TRBD1	TRBJ1-2	-	TRBV27	CASSITGTGGYLYGYTF	TGTGCCAGCAGTATAACCGGGACAGGGGGTTATTTATATGGCTACACCTTC
-	TRBJ1-2	-	TRBV28	CASSFGYGYTF	TGTGCCAGCAGTTTCGGCTATGGCTACACCTTC
TRBD1	TRBJ1-2	-	TRBV9	CASSYQMMPGQGTYGYTF	TGTGCCAGCAGCTACCAAATGATGCCGGGACAGGGGACCTATGGCTACACCTTC
TRBD2	TRBJ2-1	-	TRBV9	CASSVHGRSSYNEQFF	TGTGCCAGCAGCGTACACGGGAGGAGCTCCTACAATGAGCAGTTCTTC
TRBD2	TRBJ2-1	-	TRBV27	CASSLSGGGRAWSYNEQFF	TGTGCCAGCAGTTTATCCGGTGGCGGGAGGGCTTGGTCCTACAATGAGCAGTTCTTC
-	TRBJ1-3	-	TRBV11-2	CASTRHLGNTIYF	TGTGCCAGCACCCGCCATCTAGGAAACACCATATATTTT
-	TRBJ2-7	-	TRBV5-1	CASSLGGDVYEQYF	TGCGCCAGCAGCTTGGGCGGTGATGTCTACGAGCAGTACTTC
TRBD2	TRBJ2-7	-	TRBV5-8	CASSGSYYEQYF	TGTGCCTCTAGCGGGAGTTATTACGAGCAGTACTTC
TRBD2	TRBJ2-1	-	TRBV27	CASTSGLAGGLFF	TGTGCCAGCACCTCGGGACTAGCGGGGGGGCTGTTCTTC
-	TRBJ2-7	-	TRBV7-3	CASSRDSSGEQYF	TGTGCCAGCAGCCGGGACTCTTCGGGGGAGCAGTACTTC